This T cell receptor beta chain was captured by sequencing in a study of technical replicates of blood from several donors. The CDR3 runs 15 residues. The germline V gene has CDR1 SNHLY and CDR2 FYNNEI. Trimming removed 3 bases from V and 5 bases from J; junction bases left unmatched: 9. Using immunoSEQ multiplex PCR, the repertoire was profiled, and TCRdb retains in-frame clones only, with some absent. The data contain more than 70,000 clones, 75% to 95% of them singletons. The source is a human donor in good health. What was sequenced was T cells isolated from PBMCs. The chain joins TRBV2 to TRBJ1-2; TRBD1 aligns across 7 bases. The CDR3 DNA is TGTGCCAGCAGTGATTGGACAGGAAAGCGGTATGGCTACACCTTC. This sequence encodes CASSDWTGKRYGYTF.